A single sample is the source of the 25 T cell receptor beta chains below, sequenced in a study of T cell responses to AZD1222 COVID-19 vaccine. Clones were read by immunoSEQ multiplex PCR, and TCRdb kept only the in-frame ones, dropping some. Of some 120,000 clones listed, approximately 93% are singletons. The sequenced sample was peripheral blood, obtained on day 0 of AZD1222 vaccination. The source of these receptors is an adult in good health.

This clone was observed a single time. The chain couples TRBV18 to TRBJ1-1; no reliable D call. The germline V gene encodes CDR1 KGHSH and CDR2 LQKENI. With 6 bases removed from V and 0 bases from J, the gap between germline ends came to 14 bases. There are 15 residues in the CDR3. CDR3 residues: CASSPPGEMNTEAFF. The CDR3 region has the DNA TGTGCCAGCTCGCCCCCCGGGGAGATGAACACTGAAGCTTTCTTT.

The V call is TRBV28, the J call TRBJ1-3; D is uncertain. CDR3 length equals 18 residues. CDR1 and CDR2 from the germline V gene are MDHEN and SYDVKM. V was clipped by 0 bases and J by 2 bases, with 17 bases between them. CDR3 region: CASSLWEVVGKAGNTIYF. The CDR3 DNA is TGTGCCAGCAGTTTATGGGAAGTCGTTGGGAAAGCTGGAAACACCATATATTTT. Together with reference TRBV28 and TRBJ1-3, the CDR3 gives the full variable domain: DVKVTQSSRYLVKRTGEKVFLECVQDMDHENMFWYRQDPGLGLRLIYFSYDVKMKEKGDIPEGYSVSREKKERFSLILESASTNQTSMYLCASSLWEVVGKAGNTIYFGEGSWLTVV.

The chain joins TRBV11-2 to TRBJ1-5; weak D call: TRBD1 (6 bases). The germline CDR1 and CDR2 sequences are SGHAT and FQNNGV. V lost 0 bases to trimming and J lost 4 bases, with 10 bases between them. There are 15 residues in the CDR3. The CDR3 DNA follows: TGTGCCAGCAGCTTAGACTACAGGGCGAATCAGCCCCAGCATTTT. It is translated as CASSLDYRANQPQHF.

The rearrangement links TRBV6-1 to TRBJ1-5; 9 bases match TRBD1. The CDR3 spans 16 residues. V gave up 4 bases and J gave up 6 bases; unmatched junction bases: 10. Germline lookup yields CDR1 MNHNS and CDR2 SASEGT. The CDR3: CASSAPTTGGGQPQHF. In DNA, the CDR3 is TGTGCCAGCAGTGCCCCAACGACAGGGGGGGGTCAGCCCCAGCATTTT.

V usage is TRBV28 and J usage is TRBJ1-2; D is undetermined. This CDR3 has 13 amino acids. The ends were cut back, 3 bases at V and 4 bases at J, with 9 bases in the middle. Germline V gene sequence: CDR1 MDHEN, CDR2 SYDVKM. The CDR3 here is CASSLAGPYGYTF. The CDR3 DNA reads as TGTGCCAGCAGTTTGGCGGGCCCCTATGGCTACACCTTC.

In DNA form, the CDR3 reads TGTGCCAGCAGCGTAGAGACAGGGGTAGTTAATGAGCAGTTCTTC. Translated: CASSVETGVVNEQFF. The rearrangement links TRBV9 to TRBJ2-1; 8 bases line up with TRBD1. The length of the CDR3 is 15 residues. J lost 7 bases, V lost 0 bases, and 6 bases had no gene match. CDR1 and CDR2 from the germline V gene are SGDLS and YYNGEE. The whole variable domain, filled in from reference TRBV9 and TRBJ2-1, reads DSGVTQTPKHLITATGQRVTLRCSPRSGDLSVYWYQQSLDQGLQFLIQYYNGEERAKGNILERFSAQQFPDLHSELNLSSLELGDSALYFCASSVETGVVNEQFFGPGTRLTVL.

This clone has a single count. The chain uses TRBV5-1 and TRBJ2-7; the match to TRBD1 covers 10 bases. V shed 3 bases and J 2 bases; nucleotides not matched to a gene: 5. CDR1 is SGHRS, CDR2 YFSETQ, per germline. The CDR3 spans 15 residues. Written as DNA, the CDR3 is TGCGCCAGCAGCTCGTCCGGGACAGGGGCCTACGAGCAGTACTTC. Protein product: CASSSSGTGAYEQYF. Looking up the rest from reference TRBV5-1 and TRBJ2-7 gives the full variable domain: KAGVTQTPRYLIKTRGQQVTLSCSPISGHRSVSWYQQTPGQGLQFLFEYFSETQRNKGNFPGRFSGRQFSNSRSEMNVSTLELGDSALYLCASSSSGTGAYEQYFGPGTRLTVT.

The V gene is TRBV4-1, the J gene TRBJ1-5; 7 bases match TRBD1. The J segment lost 4 bases and the V segment lost 4 bases, leaving 4 bases of the junction unmatched. Germline CDR1 and CDR2: MGHRA and YSYEKL. The CDR3 consists of 14 residues. The CDR3 DNA reads as TGCGCCAGCAGCCGGGACAGAAATAATCAGCCCCAGCATTTT. This encodes CASSRDRNNQPQHF.

The V and J genes are TRBV5-1 and TRBJ2-5; TRBD1 matches at 8 bases. CDR1 and CDR2 from the germline V gene are SGHRS and YFSETQ. CDR3 length: 15 amino acids. The V gene end was trimmed by 0 bases and the J gene end by 5 bases; junction bases not matched to a gene: 6. CDR3 loop: CASSLGQGLAETQYF. The DNA of the CDR3 is TGCGCCAGCAGCTTGGGACAGGGGTTAGCGGAGACCCAGTACTTC.

The rearrangement links TRBV27 to TRBJ1-5; D unresolved. The V gene's germline CDR1 is MNHEY and CDR2 SMNVEV (reference sequence). Between the trimmed V and J ends, which lost 10 bases and 1 base, there was a span of 5 bases. The CDR3 extends over 11 amino acids. For the CDR3, the DNA is TGTGCCATTACAAGCAATCAGCCCCAGCATTTT. This translates into CAITSNQPQHF.

This chain links TRBV9 with TRBJ1-6; 7 bases align to TRBD1. Losses at the gene ends were 3 bases for V and 7 bases for J; bases not matched to a gene: 4. The germline V gene encodes CDR1 SGDLS and CDR2 YYNGEE. The CDR3 length is 14 residues. The CDR3, as DNA: TGTGCCAGCAGCGGGGGGGGACAGAATTCACCCCTCCACTTT. It encodes CASSGGGQNSPLHF.

This chain joins TRBV6-5 and TRBJ2-2; possible D gene TRBD1, 6 bases. CDR3 length: 14 residues. Germline values: CDR1 MNHEY, CDR2 SVGAGI. Trimming pared 0 bases from V and 6 bases from J, leaving 8 bases between. The CDR3 is CASSYSPGAGELFF. In DNA form, the CDR3 reads TGTGCCAGCAGTTACTCCCCAGGGGCCGGGGAGCTGTTTTTT.

V usage is TRBV19 and J usage is TRBJ2-2; no clear D. The CDR3 is 13 amino acids. Per germline, CDR1 LNHDA and CDR2 SQIVND (reference sequence). Trimming took off 0 bases at V and 8 bases at J, with 7 bases between the two ends. CDR3 loop: CASSIDSPGELFF. The CDR3 DNA sequence: TGTGCCAGTAGTATAGACTCTCCAGGGGAGCTGTTTTTT.

The rearrangement joins TRBV5-4 to TRBJ1-2; D may be TRBD1 (5 bases). Looked up from germline, CDR1 is SGHNT and CDR2 is YYREEE (reference sequence). The V and J ends lost 3 bases and 0 bases respectively, with 12 bases between them. CDR3 length: 15 amino acids. In nucleotides, the CDR3 is TGTGCCAGCAGCTCTGACAGATTCACTAACTATGGCTACACCTTC. Protein product: CASSSDRFTNYGYTF. Variable domain in full (rest from reference TRBV5-4 and TRBJ1-2): ETGVTQSPTHLIKTRGQQVTLRCSSQSGHNTVSWYQQALGQGPQFIFQYYREEENGRGNFPPRFSGLQFPNYSSELNVNALELDDSALYLCASSSDRFTNYGYTFGSGTRLTVV.

The chain recombines TRBV4-1 with TRBJ2-1; D is perhaps TRBD2 (5 bases). CDR3 length: 18 residues. Germline V gene data show CDR1 as MGHRA and CDR2 as YSYEKL. The germline V and J ends were trimmed by 1 base and 1 base, with 17 bases remaining between them. The CDR3 spells CASSQGGADHDSYNEQFF. For the CDR3, the DNA is TGCGCCAGCAGCCAAGGCGGAGCGGACCATGATTCCTACAATGAGCAGTTCTTC.

The CDR3 spells CASSLDLALEQFF. For the CDR3, the DNA is TGTGCCAGCAGCTTGGATCTAGCCCTAGAGCAGTTCTTC. The rearrangement uses TRBV5-4 and TRBJ2-1; D perhaps matches TRBD2 (5 bases). CDR1 is SGHNT, CDR2 YYREEE, per germline (reference sequence). The germline V and J ends were trimmed by 0 bases and 10 bases, with 11 bases remaining between them. This CDR3 has 13 residues.

V gene TRBV19 combines with J gene TRBJ2-4, with TRBD1 identical over 7 bases. The germline V gene encodes CDR1 LNHDA and CDR2 SQIVND (reference sequence). The CDR3 is made up of 16 amino acids. V lost 1 base, J lost 2 bases, and 5 bases stayed unmatched. This chain's CDR3 is CASSIATGSTKNIQYF. The CDR3 DNA reads as TGTGCCAGTAGTATAGCGACAGGGTCTACCAAAAACATTCAGTACTTC.

The chain is built from TRBV7-9 and TRBJ1-5, with 10 positions matching TRBD1. This CDR3 comprises 13 residues. Germline assignment: CDR1 SEHNR and CDR2 FQNEAQ (reference sequence). V shed 7 bases and J 8 bases; nucleotides not matched to a gene: 5. CDR3 sequence: CASNRQGAEPQHF. As DNA, the CDR3 is TGTGCCAGCAACCGACAGGGGGCAGAGCCCCAGCATTTT.

J is TRBJ2-7 and V is TRBV14, with 9 positions matching TRBD2. The CDR3 runs 17 residues. With V trimmed by 0 bases and J by 2 bases, 8 bases remained unmatched. In germline, CDR1 is SGHDN, CDR2 FVKESK. In nucleotides, the CDR3 is TGTGCCAGCAGCCAAGATTTGGCTAGCGGGACCCCCTACGAGCAGTACTTC. Encoded protein: CASSQDLASGTPYEQYF.

This clone was recorded once. DNA for the CDR3: TGTGCCAGCAGGGAAACAGGGGGAGGTGGGACCCTCCACTTT. Amino acid sequence: CASRETGGGGTLHF. The rearrangement joins TRBV28 to TRBJ1-6; 8 bases align to TRBD1. The CDR3 loop spans 14 amino acids. The V segment lost 6 bases and the J segment 14 bases; nucleotides outside the gene matches: 12. Germline lookup yields CDR1 MDHEN and CDR2 SYDVKM.

This rearrangement joins TRBV7-8 to TRBJ2-7, with D unclear. Germline V gives CDR1 SGHVS, CDR2 FQNEAQ. CDR3 length: 13 amino acids. V lost 3 bases to trimming and J lost 3 bases, with 9 bases between them. The CDR3 loop reads CASSLDTYYEQYF. CDR3 nucleotides: TGTGCCAGCAGCTTGGATACCTACTACGAGCAGTACTTC.

This chain uses TRBV23-1 with TRBJ1-2, with 7 bases aligning to TRBD1. TRBV23-1 qualifies as an ORF whose function is uncertain. The V gene end was trimmed by 3 bases and the J gene end by 9 bases; junction bases not matched to a gene: 13. The CDR3 is 15 amino acids. CDR3 DNA sequence: TGCGCCAGCAGTCAGCCGGGACAGATCGAGAAATGCTACACCTTC. Its translation: CASSQPGQIEKCYTF.

This chain links TRBV7-8 with TRBJ2-7, with 15 bases lining up with TRBD2. Germline CDR1 reads SGHVS; CDR2 reads FQNEAQ. The CDR3 has 19 amino acids. Trimming cost V 1 base and J 1 base; bases outside gene matches: 8. As DNA, the CDR3 is TGTGCCAGCAGCTTAGGATTGGGGACTAGCGGGAGGAGATCCTACGAGCAGTACTTC. Protein product: CASSLGLGTSGRRSYEQYF.

The rearrangement links TRBV5-5 to TRBJ2-2; 8 nucleotides line up with TRBD2. CDR3 size: 18 residues. V was clipped by 2 bases and J by 1 base; unmatched bases: 10. Germline lookup yields CDR1 SGHKS and CDR2 YYEKEE (reference sequence). The CDR3 reads CASSFLMGTRKNTGELFF. The CDR3 DNA sequence: TGTGCCAGCAGCTTTTTAATGGGGACTAGGAAGAACACCGGGGAGCTGTTTTTT.

The chain couples TRBV11-2 to TRBJ2-1; 9 bases are a match to TRBD2. Trimming at V came to 4 bases and at J to 8 bases, leaving 9 bases not matched to a gene. From germline, CDR1 is SGHAT and CDR2 FQNNGV. The CDR3 loop spans 15 amino acids. The DNA for the CDR3 is TGTGCCAGCAGCTCGCGCGGGAGGGCCGGACATGAGCAGTTCTTC. Encoded protein: CASSSRGRAGHEQFF. Looking up the rest from reference TRBV11-2 and TRBJ2-1 gives the full variable domain: EAGVAQSPRYKIIEKRQSVAFWCNPISGHATLYWYQQILGQGPKLLIQFQNNGVVDDSQLPKDRFSAERLKGVDSTLKIQPAKLEDSAVYLCASSSRGRAGHEQFFGPGTRLTVL.